One sample yielded the 4 T cell receptor beta chains listed below, sequenced in a study of shared clonotypes between healthy human individuals. Assay used: immunoSEQ multiplex PCR; TCRdb lists only in-frame clones, some missing. The sample has roughly 2,300,000 clones, 85% to 95% seen once. The specimen sequenced was naive CD4+ T cells from PBMCs. This sample's subset: CD45RA+ positively selected. These receptors came from a man between 18 and 29 years old in good health. Some clones in this sample may be carry-over from other donors' samples.

The chain couples TRBV7-9 to TRBJ2-7; 11 positions match TRBD2. Germline lookup yields CDR1 SEHNR and CDR2 FQNEAQ (reference sequence). V trimming: 1 base; J trimming: 4 bases; junction bases outside the gene matches: 3. CDR3 length: 15 residues. Written as DNA, the CDR3 is TGTGCCAGCAGCTTAGGACTAGCGGGAATATACGAGCAGTACTTC. Translation: CASSLGLAGIYEQYF.

The gene calls are TRBV11-2 and TRBJ2-7; 8 positions agree with TRBD2. Trimming took 7 bases from V and 2 from J; bases not matched to a gene: 10. The CDR3 is 15 residues long. The V gene's germline CDR1 is SGHAT and CDR2 FQNNGV. CDR3 residues: CASNHRGGKTYEQYF. The CDR3 DNA reads as TGTGCCAGCAACCACCGGGGGGGGAAGACCTACGAGCAGTACTTC.

This clone came up a few times. V gene TRBV29-1 combines with J gene TRBJ2-7; possibly TRBD1 or TRBD2 for D (5 bases each). V gave up 4 bases and J gave up 4 bases, with 14 bases separating them. The CDR3 is 13 amino acids. Germline-derived CDR1 and CDR2 are SQVTM and ANQGSEA. CDR3 nucleotide sequence: TGCAGCGTTGTGGGACGGTACCCGTACGAGCAGTACTTC. Translating gives CSVVGRYPYEQYF.

The chain couples TRBV28 to TRBJ2-5; TRBD1 aligns across 7 bases. CDR1 MDHEN and CDR2 SYDVKM come from the germline V gene. V dropped 4 bases and J dropped 4; count of bases not matched to a gene: 9. This CDR3 is built from 15 residues. Here the CDR3 reads CASSSLGGSGETQYF. In DNA, the CDR3 is TGTGCCAGCAGTTCCCTAGGGGGCTCGGGAGAGACCCAGTACTTC.